These 30 T cell receptor beta chains share one sample of origin, sequenced in a study of T-cell reconstitution after alpha-beta-depleted transplantation in children. For TCRbeta, the library was prepared with unique molecular identifiers. TCRdb fed the PCR reads into MiXCR, producing one record per CDR3 protein. The sample comprises some 150,000 distinct CDR3 sequences, around 8.5% of which are singletons, and roughly 18% rests with the top ten. Source: PBMCs, mostly from graft donor cells, taken 180 days after TCRalphabeta/CD19-depleted stem cell transplant. Receptors originate from a female patient under 10 years old who had a stem cell transplant for congenital amegakaryocytic thrombocytopenia, so the T cells may come from the graft donor.

The chain uses TRBV18 and TRBJ2-3; D unclear. Germline-derived CDR1 and CDR2 are KGHSH and LQKENI. V was trimmed by 2 bases and J by 2 bases, leaving 2 bases between them. This CDR3 comprises 12 residues. The DNA for the CDR3 is TGTGCCAGCTCACCAGACACAGATACGCAGTATTTT. Translating it yields CASSPDTDTQYF.

The chain has TRBV20-1 and TRBJ2-7; D is perhaps TRBD1 (6 bases). Germline values: CDR1 DFQATT, CDR2 SNEGSKA (reference sequence). The CDR3 is 11 residues long. Written as DNA, the CDR3 is TGCACCGTGGGAAGGGGGTACGAGCAGTACTTC. Translated, it gives CTVGRGYEQYF.

This clonotype has ten or more counts. J is TRBJ1-2 and V is TRBV5-6; TRBD1 matches at 7 bases. The CDR3 totals 13 residues. The trim removed 2 bases at V and 8 bases at J, leaving 6 bases unmatched. The germline V gene encodes CDR1 SGHDT and CDR2 YYEEEE. The CDR3 loop reads CASSFDRAWGYTF. CDR3 DNA sequence: TGTGCCAGCAGCTTTGACAGGGCCTGGGGCTACACCTTC.

This clonotype showed up many times. The rearrangement links TRBV9 to TRBJ2-3, with TRBD2 matching over 9 bases. Losses at the gene ends were 4 bases for V and 5 bases for J; bases not matched to a gene: 11. Looked up from germline, CDR1 is SGDLS and CDR2 is YYNGEE. This CDR3 comprises 16 residues. CDR3 sequence (DNA): TGTGCCAGCAGCTCGGGGACTAGCTTCCCCAAAGATACGCAGTATTTT. This codes for CASSSGTSFPKDTQYF.

Sample share makes this clonotype medium-sized (0.01 to 0.1%). The chain is built from TRBV15 and TRBJ2-7; perhaps TRBD1 as D (6 bases). In germline, CDR1 is LNHNV, CDR2 YYDKDF (reference sequence). V was pared by 0 bases and J by 3 bases, with 15 bases between. The CDR3 contains 16 residues. The CDR3 sequence is CATSREGAGAFYEQYF. In DNA form, the CDR3 reads TGTGCCACCAGCAGAGAGGGGGCAGGGGCGTTCTACGAGCAGTACTTC.

The gene calls are TRBV5-1 and TRBJ2-3, with 8 nucleotides matching TRBD1. The CDR3 is 14 amino acids. The germline V gene encodes CDR1 SGHRS and CDR2 YFSETQ. Losses at the gene ends were 3 bases for V and 5 bases for J; bases not matched to a gene: 5. The CDR3 loop is CASSYRTGLDTQYF. The CDR3 DNA sequence: TGCGCCAGCAGCTACCGGACAGGGCTAGATACGCAGTATTTT.

On this clonotype: A much larger clone is a single base away; this may be a read error. The chain is built from TRBV7-7 and TRBJ2-1, with 8 bases matching TRBD2. The CDR3 runs to 15 residues. Unmatched junction bases numbered 10, after V lost 3 bases and J lost 9 bases. Germline CDR1 is SSHAT and CDR2 is FNYEAQ (reference sequence). CDR3: CASSFAQAGVSEQFF. The CDR3 nucleotides read TGTGCCAGCAGCTTTGCCCAAGCGGGAGTGAGTGAGCAGTTCTTC.

The chain links TRBV18 to TRBJ2-1; 14 positions match TRBD2. The CDR3 contains 14 residues. V was clipped by 8 bases and J by 9 bases; unmatched bases: 6. Germline V gene sequence: CDR1 KGHSH, CDR2 LQKENI. The CDR3: CASTGLAGVSEQFF. As DNA, the CDR3 is TGTGCCAGCACGGGACTAGCGGGAGTCAGTGAGCAGTTCTTC. The full variable domain, its missing parts supplied by reference TRBV18 and TRBJ2-1, is NAGVMQNPRHLVRRRGQEARLRCSPMKGHSHVYWYRQLPEEGLKFMVYLQKENIIDESGMPKERFSAEFPKEGPSILRIQQVVRGDSAAYFCASTGLAGVSEQFFGPGTRLTVL.

The sample holds many counts of this clonotype. This chain uses TRBV27 with TRBJ2-5; possible D gene TRBD1, 6 bases. The CDR3 loop spans 13 amino acids. Trimming left V 8 bases short and J 4 bases short, with 14 bases between. Germline lookup yields CDR1 MNHEY and CDR2 SMNVEV (reference sequence). CDR3 residues: CASGARGGETQYF. DNA of the CDR3: TGTGCCAGCGGGGCCAGGGGTGGAGAGACCCAGTACTTC.

The sample holds many counts of this clonotype. V gene TRBV7-9 combines with J gene TRBJ2-7; D is uncertain. The CDR3 totals 16 residues. Trimming took off 0 bases at V and 2 bases at J, with 14 bases between the two ends. Germline V gene data show CDR1 as SEHNR and CDR2 as FQNEAQ (reference sequence). The CDR3 region has the DNA TGTGCCAGCAGCTTAGCGGTATCAGTCGCTCCCTACGAGCAGTACTTC. The encoded protein is CASSLAVSVAPYEQYF.

This clonotype has ten or more counts. The rearrangement links TRBV7-2 to TRBJ2-2; TRBD2 might be the D (5 bases). CDR1 is SGHTA, CDR2 FQGNSA, per germline. Between the trimmed V and J ends, which lost 2 bases and 5 bases, there was a span of 15 bases. The CDR3 sequence is 16 residues long. The CDR3 DNA follows: TGTGCCAGCAGCTTATATCGGGGATCGGGGACCGGGGAGCTGTTTTTT. Its translation: CASSLYRGSGTGELFF.

The chain has TRBV7-2 and TRBJ2-5, with TRBD2 matching 8 bases. The ends lost 6 bases at V and 5 bases at J; junction bases unmatched: 5. Germline V gene sequence: CDR1 SGHTA, CDR2 FQGNSA. The CDR3 length is 13 residues. As DNA, the CDR3 is TGTGCCAGCAGTGGACTAGCTCACGAGACCCAGTACTTC. Residues: CASSGLAHETQYF.

The rearrangement links TRBV12-3 or TRBV12-4 to TRBJ2-4, with TRBD1 identical over 9 bases. The CDR3 sequence is 14 residues long. The V and J ends lost 7 bases and 6 bases, in that order; junction bases with no gene match: 7. The CDR3 sequence: CASNLMGQGNIQYF. The CDR3 region has the DNA TGTGCCAGCAACCTCATGGGACAGGGAAACATTCAGTACTTC.

This clonotype was recorded at least ten times. This chain joins TRBV5-5 and TRBJ1-4, with D perhaps TRBD1 (6 bases). The CDR3 totals 15 residues. V shed 1 base and J shed 6 bases, with 13 bases lying between them. Germline V gene sequence: CDR1 SGHKS, CDR2 YYEKEE (reference sequence). Here the CDR3 DNA reads TGTGCCAGCAGCTTGCCCAGGGGAGGTTATGAAAAACTGTTTTTT. It specifies CASSLPRGGYEKLFF. The full variable domain, with the rest looked up from reference TRBV5-5 and TRBJ1-4, is DAGVTQSPTHLIKTRGQQVTLRCSPISGHKSVSWYQQVLGQGPQFIFQYYEKEERGRGNFPDRFSARQFPNYSSELNVNALLLGDSALYLCASSLPRGGYEKLFFGSGTQLSVL.

This clonotype was detected ten times or more. This rearrangement joins TRBV5-1 to TRBJ2-4; tentative D call: TRBD1 (6 bases). The germline gives CDR1 SGHRS, CDR2 YFSETQ. V lost 0 bases to trimming and J lost 5 bases, with 12 bases between them. There are 15 residues in the CDR3. This CDR3 is CASSLGTALQNIQYF. CDR3 sequence (DNA): TGCGCCAGCAGCTTGGGGACAGCTCTTCAAAACATTCAGTACTTC.

V is TRBV6-5 and J is TRBJ2-5; 10 bases match TRBD2. CDR3 size: 15 residues. Germline V gene data show CDR1 as MNHEY and CDR2 as SVGAGI. V lost 6 bases and J lost 2; bases outside the gene matches: 6. The CDR3 DNA reads TGTGCCAGCAGCCGGACTAGCGGATTACAAGAGACCCAGTACTTC. The encoded protein is CASSRTSGLQETQYF.

This clonotype was recorded a few times. V gene TRBV6-6 combines with J gene TRBJ2-1, with D perhaps assigned TRBD1 or TRBD2 (5 bases each). The V end was cut by 7 bases, the J end by 9 bases, with 16 bases between. Germline CDR1 MNHNY, CDR2 SVGAGI (reference sequence). This CDR3 has 13 residues. The CDR3 region is CASKRDAGSEQFF. The CDR3 region has the DNA TGTGCCAGCAAAAGGGACGCCGGCTCTGAGCAGTTCTTC.

This clonotype appeared a few times. One end of the junction varies from germline; a read error may be responsible. CDR3 bases: TGCTGTGCTAGAGAAGGGACAGGGAGCCGGGGTGAAAAACTGTTTTTT. Its translation: CCAREGTGSRGEKLFF. The gene calls are TRBV20-1 and TRBJ1-4; 9 nucleotides match TRBD1. CDR3 length: 16 amino acids. The germline V gene has CDR1 DFQATT and CDR2 SNEGSKA (reference sequence).

Many counts were recorded for this clonotype. The chain links TRBV29-1 to TRBJ2-1, with a possible D match to TRBD2 (6 bases). CDR3 length: 16 residues. V was trimmed by 3 bases and J by 1 base, leaving 16 bases between them. Germline CDR1 SQVTM, CDR2 ANQGSEA. The CDR3, as DNA: TGCAGCGTTGAGGTAGGAGGGACTCGGTCCTACAATGAGCAGTTCTTC. It specifies CSVEVGGTRSYNEQFF.

The genes are TRBV12-3 or TRBV12-4 and TRBJ1-1; D uncertain. V lost 5 bases and J 1 base, leaving 14 bases between the germline ends. The CDR3 covers 15 residues. CDR3 sequence reads: CASSRSVRANTEAFF. DNA for the CDR3: TGTGCCAGCAGTAGGTCCGTGAGGGCGAACACTGAAGCTTTCTTT.

This clonotype was observed many times. The chain uses TRBV21-1 and TRBJ2-1; TRBD2, as called in the table, went unchecked against the DNA. TRBV21-1 is marked as a pseudogene. The CDR3 spans 15 residues. The CDR3 spells CASTLKAASYNEQFF. Written as DNA, the CDR3 is TGTGCCAGCACCCTCAAGGCGGCCTCCTACAATGAGCAGTTCTTC.

CDR3 sequence: CASSLAQNTGELFF. CDR3 DNA sequence: TGTGCCAGCAGCTTGGCCCAGAACACCGGGGAGCTGTTTTTT. This chain connects TRBV5-4 to TRBJ2-2; D is unclear. V dropped 0 bases and J dropped 1 base, with 4 bases sitting between them. The germline gives CDR1 SGHNT, CDR2 YYREEE (reference sequence). This CDR3 comprises 14 residues. The complete variable domain, with remaining parts taken from reference TRBV5-4 and TRBJ2-2, reads ETGVTQSPTHLIKTRGQQVTLRCSSQSGHNTVSWYQQALGQGPQFIFQYYREEENGRGNFPPRFSGLQFPNYSSELNVNALELDDSALYLCASSLAQNTGELFFGEGSRLTVL.

In its sample, this clonotype was seen many times. The chain carries TRBV5-1 and TRBJ1-5, with 7 bases identical to TRBD1. This CDR3 has 15 residues. Germline CDR1 reads SGHRS; CDR2 reads YFSETQ. V lost 0 bases and J lost 4; bases outside the gene matches: 4. The CDR3 region is CASSLGQGVNQPQHF. Here the CDR3 DNA reads TGCGCCAGCAGCTTGGGGCAGGGGGTAAATCAGCCCCAGCATTTT.

This clonotype was recorded a few times. This rearrangement joins TRBV20-1 to TRBJ2-7; TRBD1 matches at 9 bases. Trimming removed 0 bases from V and 5 bases from J; junction bases left unmatched: 8. Germline V gene lookup returns CDR1 DFQATT and CDR2 SNEGSKA (reference sequence). The CDR3 has 15 residues. CDR3 protein: CSARDYRDRAHEQYF. CDR3 nucleotides: TGCAGTGCTAGAGATTACAGGGACAGGGCCCACGAGCAGTACTTC.

This clonotype has just a few counts. The chain is built from TRBV6-1 and TRBJ2-7, with 7 bases that match TRBD1. The CDR3 consists of 13 residues. J lost 5 bases, V lost 4 bases, and 5 bases had no gene match. Germline values: CDR1 MNHNS, CDR2 SASEGT. The CDR3 DNA follows: TGTGCCAGCAGTGGGACAGGTGGCAACGAGCAGTACTTC. Its translation: CASSGTGGNEQYF.

The V gene is TRBV7-8, the J gene TRBJ2-3, with 10 bases identical to TRBD2. The CDR3 consists of 16 residues. V trimming: 5 bases; J trimming: 7 bases; junction bases outside the gene matches: 12. The germline V gene has CDR1 SGHVS and CDR2 FQNEAQ. The CDR3 DNA reads as TGTGCCAGCAGCCTCAGTTTAAGCGGGAGGGCGTATACGCAGTATTTT. It is translated as CASSLSLSGRAYTQYF.

Many counts were recorded for this clonotype. The chain combines TRBV28 with TRBJ2-4; 7 positions match TRBD2. The germline CDR1 and CDR2 sequences are MDHEN and SYDVKM. Trimming cost V 1 base and J 6 bases; bases outside gene matches: 12. This CDR3 contains 17 residues. CDR3 nucleotides: TGTGCCAGCAGTTTATTGGGACTTGTGCGGGAGAGAAACATTCAGTACTTC. This translates into CASSLLGLVRERNIQYF.

This clonotype showed up many times. The chain is built from TRBV7-2 and TRBJ2-3; D gene uncertain. The V gene lost 5 bases and the J gene lost 5 bases, with 11 bases spanning the gap. Germline lookup yields CDR1 SGHTA and CDR2 FQGNSA. This CDR3 contains 13 residues. The CDR3 sequence: CASSASSQDTQYF. The DNA of the CDR3 is TGTGCCAGCAGCGCCAGCAGTCAAGATACGCAGTATTTT.

This clonotype was detected a few times. CDR3 coding DNA: TGTGCCAGCAGTTTACAGGCTACCTACGAGCAGTACTTC. This codes for CASSLQATYEQYF. The rearrangement joins TRBV28 to TRBJ2-7, with D unclear. CDR1 MDHEN and CDR2 SYDVKM come from the germline V gene. CDR3 length: 13 residues. The ends were cut back, 2 bases at V and 2 bases at J, with 7 bases in the middle.

V usage is TRBV3-1 and J usage is TRBJ1-2, with D perhaps matching TRBD1 (6 bases). Per the germline V gene, CDR1 is LGHDT and CDR2 is YNNKEL (reference sequence). The CDR3 is made up of 13 amino acids. The V and J ends lost 0 bases and 8 bases respectively, with 10 bases between them. The CDR3 DNA reads as TGTGCCAGCAGCCAAGATCGGAGGGGGGGCTACACCTTC. It codes for CASSQDRRGGYTF.